This T cell receptor beta chain comes out of a study of a mutant IDH1 vaccine in newly diagnosed glioma. About the research overall: The initiation of vaccination occurred 4-6 weeks after radiotherapy alone, or with temozolomide cycles.

Only a few counts were recorded for this clone. As yet, its antigen is unknown. Using immunoSEQ multiplex PCR, the repertoire was profiled, and TCRdb retains in-frame clones only, with some absent. Found here are about 54,000 clones, about 80% of them singletons; the top ten hold 6.2%. The time point denotes: week 23, last vaccination. Each dose of the vaccine consisted of 300 ug of mutant IDH1 20-mer peptide, with topical imiquimod. CDR3 length equals 13 residues. Germline CDR1 is MNHNS and CDR2 is SASEGT. Deletions cut 5 bases from V and 8 bases from J, with 15 bases between. J is TRBJ1-1 and V is TRBV6-1, with D possibly being TRBD1 (5 bases). This sequence originates from a man aged 40-55 years with glioma. The specimen comprised PBMCs, sampled from a glioma patient whose treatment included an IDH1 peptide vaccine. The CDR3 spells CASSTDGKGEAFF. In nucleotides, the CDR3 is TGTGCCAGCAGTACGGACGGAAAGGGGGAAGCTTTCTTT.